The clone carrying this T cell receptor (beta chain) was picked up a small number of times. Its antigen remains unidentified. This specimen belongs to a study of vaccination and CD4 T cells after COVID-19. Researchers used the Oncomine TCR Beta short-read assay to sequence DNA from cultured CD4+ T cells. Genomic DNA was extracted from cultured CD4+ T cells. TCRdb re-called the PCR reads through MiXCR, storing one row per CDR3 protein. Counted here are over 4,500 distinct CDR3 sequences, over 40% occurring once; the ten biggest clones make up approximately 18%. Notes on the study in general: Counts of SARS-CoV-2-reactive clonotypes had a median that went from around 21 to 38, a nonsignificant change. Data came from relatively few convalescent patients and lacked early post-infection timepoints.

Trimming cost V 6 bases and J 0 bases, with 11 bases left between them. The CDR3 contains 13 residues. The V gene's germline CDR1 is DFQATT and CDR2 SNEGSKA (reference sequence). Treatment meaning: 10-day PBMC culture with coronavirus spike peptide pools or control peptides (ViraFEST assay). PBMCs were cultured at some 2 million per well with roughly 9.7 IU/ml IL-2 and 10 ug/ml peptide pools. This TCR was recovered from a human donor who had recovered from COVID-19. The chain links TRBV20-1 to TRBJ1-1; D gene uncertain. Sequencing was performed on CD4+ T cells from blood, cultured in vitro. The CDR3 sequence is CSASAAMNTEAFF. CDR3 DNA sequence: TGCAGTGCCAGCGCAGCCATGAACACTGAAGCTTTCTTT.